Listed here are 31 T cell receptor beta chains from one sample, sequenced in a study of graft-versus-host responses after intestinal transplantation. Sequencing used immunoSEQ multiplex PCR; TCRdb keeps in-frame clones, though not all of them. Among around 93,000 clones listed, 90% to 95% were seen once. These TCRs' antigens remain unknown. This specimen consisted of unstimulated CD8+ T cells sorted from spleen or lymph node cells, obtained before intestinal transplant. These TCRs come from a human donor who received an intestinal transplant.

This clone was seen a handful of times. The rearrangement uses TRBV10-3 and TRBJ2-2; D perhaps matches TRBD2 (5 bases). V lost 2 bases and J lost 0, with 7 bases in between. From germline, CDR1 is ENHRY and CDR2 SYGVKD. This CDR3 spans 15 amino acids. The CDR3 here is CAISERDANTGELFF. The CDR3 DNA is TGTGCCATCAGTGAGCGGGATGCGAACACCGGGGAGCTGTTTTTT.

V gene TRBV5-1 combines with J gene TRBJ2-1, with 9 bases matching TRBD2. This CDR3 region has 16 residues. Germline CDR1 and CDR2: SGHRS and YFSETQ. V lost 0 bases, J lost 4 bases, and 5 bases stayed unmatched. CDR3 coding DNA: TGCGCCAGCAGCTTGGGGGCGGGAGGGTCTTACAATGAGCAGTTCTTC. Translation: CASSLGAGGSYNEQFF.

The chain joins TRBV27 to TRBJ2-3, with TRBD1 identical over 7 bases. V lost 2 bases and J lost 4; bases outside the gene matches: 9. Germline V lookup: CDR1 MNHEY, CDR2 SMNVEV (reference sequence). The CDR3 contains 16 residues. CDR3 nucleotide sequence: TGTGCCAGCAGTTTAGGGACAGTGGTTTCGGCAGATACGCAGTATTTT. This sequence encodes CASSLGTVVSADTQYF.

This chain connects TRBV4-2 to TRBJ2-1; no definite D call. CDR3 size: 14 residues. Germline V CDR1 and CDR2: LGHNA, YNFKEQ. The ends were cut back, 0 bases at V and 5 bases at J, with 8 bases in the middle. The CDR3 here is CASSQEYSDNEQFF. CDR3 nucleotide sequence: TGTGCCAGCAGCCAAGAGTATTCCGACAATGAGCAGTTCTTC.

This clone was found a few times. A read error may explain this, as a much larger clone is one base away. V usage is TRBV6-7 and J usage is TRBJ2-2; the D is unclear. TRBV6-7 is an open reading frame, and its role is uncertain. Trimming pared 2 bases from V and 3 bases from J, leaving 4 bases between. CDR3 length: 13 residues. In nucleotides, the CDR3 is TGTGCCAGCAGTTACAGGGACACCGGGGAGCTGTTTTTT. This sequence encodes CASSYRDTGELFF.

CDR3 coding DNA: TGTGCCAGCAGCAAGGGAGGTCGGGCTAATGAAAAACTGTTTTTT. Translating gives CASSKGGRANEKLFF. The rearrangement joins TRBV21-1 to TRBJ1-4. TRBV21-1 is a recognized pseudogene. The CDR3 contains 15 residues.

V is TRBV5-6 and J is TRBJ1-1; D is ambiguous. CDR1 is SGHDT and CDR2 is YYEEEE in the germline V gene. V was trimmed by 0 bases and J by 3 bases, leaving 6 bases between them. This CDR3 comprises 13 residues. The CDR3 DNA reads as TGTGCCAGCAGCTTGGGTCACCACACTGAAGCTTTCTTT. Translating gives CASSLGHHTEAFF.

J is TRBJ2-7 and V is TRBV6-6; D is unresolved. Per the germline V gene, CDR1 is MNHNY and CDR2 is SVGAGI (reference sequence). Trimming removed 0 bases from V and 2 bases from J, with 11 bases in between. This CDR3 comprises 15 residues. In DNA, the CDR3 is TGTGCCAGCAGTTACTCCGGGTTACAAACCTACGAGCAGTACTTC. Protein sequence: CASSYSGLQTYEQYF.

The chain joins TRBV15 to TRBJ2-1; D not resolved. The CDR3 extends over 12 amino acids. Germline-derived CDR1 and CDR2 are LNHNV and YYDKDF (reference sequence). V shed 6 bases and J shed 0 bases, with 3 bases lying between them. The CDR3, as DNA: TGTGCCACCAGTATCTCCTACAATGAGCAGTTCTTC. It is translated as CATSISYNEQFF.

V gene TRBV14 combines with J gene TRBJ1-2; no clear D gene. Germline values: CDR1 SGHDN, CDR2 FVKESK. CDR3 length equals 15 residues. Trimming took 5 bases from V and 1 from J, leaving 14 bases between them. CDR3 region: CASSAIRTGNYGYTF. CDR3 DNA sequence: TGTGCCAGCAGCGCGATCAGGACGGGTAACTATGGCTACACCTTC.

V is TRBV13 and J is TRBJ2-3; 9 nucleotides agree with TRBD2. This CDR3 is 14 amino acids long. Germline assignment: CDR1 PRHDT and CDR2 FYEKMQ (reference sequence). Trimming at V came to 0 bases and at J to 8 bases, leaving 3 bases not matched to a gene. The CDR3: CASSLGRGGPTQYF. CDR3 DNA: TGTGCCAGCAGCTTAGGGCGGGGGGGCCCTACGCAGTATTTT. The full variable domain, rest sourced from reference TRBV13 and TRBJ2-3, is AAGVIQSPRHLIKEKRETATLKCYPIPRHDTVYWYQQGPGQDPQFLISFYEKMQSDKGSIPDRFSAQQFSDYHSELNMSSLELGDSALYFCASSLGRGGPTQYFGPGTRLTVL.

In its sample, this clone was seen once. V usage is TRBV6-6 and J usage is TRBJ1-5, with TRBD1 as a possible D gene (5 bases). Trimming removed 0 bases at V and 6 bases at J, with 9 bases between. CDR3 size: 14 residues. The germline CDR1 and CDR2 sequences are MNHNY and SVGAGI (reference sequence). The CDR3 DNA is TGTGCCAGCAGTTACTCGGGGGGAGTTCAGCCCCAGCATTTT. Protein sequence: CASSYSGGVQPQHF.

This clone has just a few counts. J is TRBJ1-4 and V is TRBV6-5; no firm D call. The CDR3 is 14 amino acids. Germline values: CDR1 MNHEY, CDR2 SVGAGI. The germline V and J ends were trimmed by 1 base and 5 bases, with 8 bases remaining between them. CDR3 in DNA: TGTGCCAGCAGTTACTACAAAGGAAATGAAAAACTGTTTTTT. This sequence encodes CASSYYKGNEKLFF.

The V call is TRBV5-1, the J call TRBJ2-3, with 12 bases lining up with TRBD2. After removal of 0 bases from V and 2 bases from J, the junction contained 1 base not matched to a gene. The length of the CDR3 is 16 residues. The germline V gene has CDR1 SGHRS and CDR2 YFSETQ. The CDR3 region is CASSLGLAGATDTQYF. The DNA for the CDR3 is TGCGCCAGCAGCTTGGGACTAGCGGGGGCCACAGATACGCAGTATTTT.

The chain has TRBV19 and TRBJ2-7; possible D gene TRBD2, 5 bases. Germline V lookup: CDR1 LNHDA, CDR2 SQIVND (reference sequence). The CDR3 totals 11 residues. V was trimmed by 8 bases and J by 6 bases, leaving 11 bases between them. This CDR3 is CASGRESEQYF. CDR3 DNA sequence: TGTGCCAGTGGACGGGAAAGCGAGCAGTACTTC.

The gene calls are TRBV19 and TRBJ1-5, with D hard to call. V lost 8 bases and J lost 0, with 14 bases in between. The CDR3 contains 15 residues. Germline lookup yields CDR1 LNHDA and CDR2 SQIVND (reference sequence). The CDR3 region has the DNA TGTGCCAGTCTTACGGACGCCTATAGCAATCAGCCCCAGCATTTT. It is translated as CASLTDAYSNQPQHF.

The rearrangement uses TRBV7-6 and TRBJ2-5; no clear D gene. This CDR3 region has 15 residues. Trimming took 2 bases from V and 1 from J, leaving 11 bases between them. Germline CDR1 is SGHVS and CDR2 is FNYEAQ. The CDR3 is CASSLLGGIQETQYF. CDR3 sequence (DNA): TGTGCCAGCAGCTTACTTGGCGGCATCCAAGAGACCCAGTACTTC.

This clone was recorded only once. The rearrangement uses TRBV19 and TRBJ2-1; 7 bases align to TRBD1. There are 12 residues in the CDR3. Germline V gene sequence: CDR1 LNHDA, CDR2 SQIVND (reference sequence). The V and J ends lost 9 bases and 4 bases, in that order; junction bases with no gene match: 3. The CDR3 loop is CASLQGYNEQFF. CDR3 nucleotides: TGTGCCAGCTTACAGGGGTACAATGAGCAGTTCTTC.

The CDR3 reads CASSEPGGSTEAFF. As DNA, the CDR3 is TGTGCCAGCAGTGAACCGGGGGGGAGCACTGAAGCTTTCTTT. The chain recombines TRBV6-5 with TRBJ1-1; D is perhaps TRBD1 (5 bases). Germline V gene lookup returns CDR1 MNHEY and CDR2 SVGAGI. CDR3 length equals 14 residues. V lost 5 bases and J 4 bases, leaving 14 bases between the germline ends.

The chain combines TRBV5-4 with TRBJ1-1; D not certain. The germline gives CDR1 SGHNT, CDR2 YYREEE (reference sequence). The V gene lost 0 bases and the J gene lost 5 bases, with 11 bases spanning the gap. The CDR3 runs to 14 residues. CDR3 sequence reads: CASSLEWGGTEAFF. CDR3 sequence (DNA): TGTGCCAGCAGCTTGGAATGGGGAGGGACTGAAGCTTTCTTT. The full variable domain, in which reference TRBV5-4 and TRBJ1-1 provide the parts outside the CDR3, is ETGVTQSPTHLIKTRGQQVTLRCSSQSGHNTVSWYQQALGQGPQFIFQYYREEENGRGNFPPRFSGLQFPNYSSELNVNALELDDSALYLCASSLEWGGTEAFFGQGTRLTVV.

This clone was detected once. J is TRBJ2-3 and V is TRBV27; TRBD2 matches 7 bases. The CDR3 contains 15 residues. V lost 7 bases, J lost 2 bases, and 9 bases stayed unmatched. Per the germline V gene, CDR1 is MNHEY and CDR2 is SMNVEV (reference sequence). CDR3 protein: CASTPWAGDTDTQYF. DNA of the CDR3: TGTGCCAGCACCCCTTGGGCGGGGGACACAGATACGCAGTATTTT.

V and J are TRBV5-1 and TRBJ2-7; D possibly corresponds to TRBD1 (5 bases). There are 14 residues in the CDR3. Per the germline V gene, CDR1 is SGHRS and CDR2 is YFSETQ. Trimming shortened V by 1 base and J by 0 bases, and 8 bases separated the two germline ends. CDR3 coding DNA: TGCGCCAGCAGCTTGATCGACAGCTCCTACGAGCAGTACTTC. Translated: CASSLIDSSYEQYF.

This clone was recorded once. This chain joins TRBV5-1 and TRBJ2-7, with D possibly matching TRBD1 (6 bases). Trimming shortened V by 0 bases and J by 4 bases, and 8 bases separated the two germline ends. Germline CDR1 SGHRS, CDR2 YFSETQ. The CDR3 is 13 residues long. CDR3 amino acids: CASSLGQVYEQYF. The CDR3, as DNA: TGCGCCAGCAGCTTGGGACAGGTTTACGAGCAGTACTTC.

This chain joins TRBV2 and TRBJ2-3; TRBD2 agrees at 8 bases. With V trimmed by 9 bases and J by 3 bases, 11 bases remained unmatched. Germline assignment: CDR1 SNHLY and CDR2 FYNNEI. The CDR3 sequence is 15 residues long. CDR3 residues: CASHESLAATDTQYF. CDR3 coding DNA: TGTGCCAGTCACGAATCACTAGCGGCGACAGATACGCAGTATTTT.

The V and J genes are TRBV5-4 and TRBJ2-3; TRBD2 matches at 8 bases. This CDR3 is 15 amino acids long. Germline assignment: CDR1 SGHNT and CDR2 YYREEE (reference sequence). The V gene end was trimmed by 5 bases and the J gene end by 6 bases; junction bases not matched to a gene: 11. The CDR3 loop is CASRTSGTSPDTQYF. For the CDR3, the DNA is TGTGCCAGCAGAACTTCCGGGACTAGTCCCGATACGCAGTATTTT.

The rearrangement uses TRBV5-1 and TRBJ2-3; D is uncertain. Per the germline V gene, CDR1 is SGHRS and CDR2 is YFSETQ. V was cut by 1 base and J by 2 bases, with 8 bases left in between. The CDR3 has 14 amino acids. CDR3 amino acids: CASSLYSNTDTQYF. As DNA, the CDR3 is TGCGCCAGCAGCTTGTATAGCAACACAGATACGCAGTATTTT.

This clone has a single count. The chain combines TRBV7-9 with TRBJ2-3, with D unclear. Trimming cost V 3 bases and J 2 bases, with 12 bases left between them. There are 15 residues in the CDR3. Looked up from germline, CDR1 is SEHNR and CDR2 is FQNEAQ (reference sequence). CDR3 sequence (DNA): TGTGCCAGCAGCTTCCTCATATCCGACACAGATACGCAGTATTTT. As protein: CASSFLISDTDTQYF.

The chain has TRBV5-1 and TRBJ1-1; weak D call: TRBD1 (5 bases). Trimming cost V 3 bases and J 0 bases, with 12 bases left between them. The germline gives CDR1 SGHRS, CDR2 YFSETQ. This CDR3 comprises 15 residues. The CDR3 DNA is TGCGCCAGCAGCTCCCCAGACAGCATGAACACTGAAGCTTTCTTT. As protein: CASSSPDSMNTEAFF.

Written as DNA, the CDR3 is TGTGCCAGCAGTGAAGCGTACTTGTTCTTC. Protein: CASSEAYLFF. This sequence joins TRBV6-1 and TRBJ2-1; D remains ambiguous. CDR1 and CDR2 (germline): MNHNS, SASEGT. V gave up 0 bases and J gave up 15 bases, with 6 bases separating them. This CDR3 has 10 amino acids.

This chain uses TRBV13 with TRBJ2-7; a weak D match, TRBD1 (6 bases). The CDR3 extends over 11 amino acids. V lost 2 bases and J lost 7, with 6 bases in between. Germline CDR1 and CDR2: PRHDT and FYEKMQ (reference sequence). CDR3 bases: TGTGCCAGCAGCTTAACAGGGGAGCAGTACTTC. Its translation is CASSLTGEQYF. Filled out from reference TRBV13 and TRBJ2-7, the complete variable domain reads AAGVIQSPRHLIKEKRETATLKCYPIPRHDTVYWYQQGPGQDPQFLISFYEKMQSDKGSIPDRFSAQQFSDYHSELNMSSLELGDSALYFCASSLTGEQYFGPGTRLTVT.

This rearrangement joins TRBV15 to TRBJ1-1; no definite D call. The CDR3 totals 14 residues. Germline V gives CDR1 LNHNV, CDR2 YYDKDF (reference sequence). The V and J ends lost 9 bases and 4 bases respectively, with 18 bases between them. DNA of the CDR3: TGTGCCACGTCGGCTGATTCCACGGCCACTGAAGCTTTCTTT. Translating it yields CATSADSTATEAFF.